One and the same sample provided the 31 T cell receptor beta chains below, sequenced in a study of T-cell reconstitution after alpha-beta-depleted transplantation in children. Unique molecular identifiers were incorporated during preparation of the TCRbeta library. One entry per CDR3 protein results from TCRdb running MiXCR on the PCR reads. This table has 600,000 to 700,000 distinct CDR3 sequences, roughly 17% appearing once. The input for sequencing was PBMCs from the stem cell graft donor, taken from the stem cell graft. All receptors come from a human donor who donated a stem cell graft to a child with acute myeloid leukemia.

This clonotype occurred a few times. The genes are TRBV7-3 and TRBJ2-7; TRBD1 is a possible D gene (6 bases). Trimming left V 4 bases short and J 4 bases short, with 14 bases between. The CDR3 sequence is 14 residues long. In germline, CDR1 is SGHTA, CDR2 FQGTGA. The DNA of the CDR3 is TGTGCCAGCAGCTCCGGGACAACGCCTTACGAGCAGTACTTC. This encodes CASSSGTTPYEQYF.

The table lists this clonotype with many counts. The chain employs TRBV24-1 and TRBJ1-1; D not resolved. The CDR3 loop spans 11 amino acids. Germline V gives CDR1 KGHDR, CDR2 SFDVKD. V was pared by 6 bases and J by 6 bases, with 7 bases between. CDR3 sequence (DNA): TGTGCCACCAGTAGTGGGGCTGAAGCTTTCTTT. This gives the protein CATSSGAEAFF.

This clonotype was observed many times. Written as DNA, the CDR3 is TGCAGTGCTAGATCGCCCACCTACGGGGACTACAATGAGCAGTTCTTC. The encoded protein is CSARSPTYGDYNEQFF. The chain is built from TRBV20-1 and TRBJ2-1; D is perhaps TRBD2 (5 bases). Deletions cut 2 bases from V and 3 bases from J, with 17 bases between. The CDR3 runs 16 residues. Germline V CDR1 and CDR2: DFQATT, SNEGSKA (reference sequence).

This clonotype was recorded at least ten times. The V and J genes are TRBV20-1 and TRBJ2-3; TRBD2 agrees at 13 bases. The CDR3 loop spans 16 amino acids. The junction had 1 base not matched to a gene; V was cut back by 0 bases and J by 1 base. CDR1 DFQATT and CDR2 SNEGSKA come from the germline V gene (reference sequence). The CDR3 bases are TGCAGTGCTAGAGAAGGGACTAGCGGGGGCACAGATACGCAGTATTTT. Its protein product is CSAREGTSGGTDTQYF.

Many counts were recorded for this clonotype. V is TRBV4-3 and J is TRBJ2-2; the match to TRBD1 covers 7 bases. Unmatched junction bases numbered 7, after V lost 4 bases and J lost 5 bases. Germline V gene lookup returns CDR1 LGHNA and CDR2 YSLEER. This CDR3 has 15 amino acids. The CDR3: CASSPGQAGTGELFF. The CDR3 bases are TGCGCCAGCAGCCCCGGACAGGCAGGGACCGGGGAGCTGTTTTTT.

This clonotype was detected ten times or more. The gene calls are TRBV7-2 and TRBJ1-6; 10 nucleotides line up with TRBD1. The CDR3 is 15 amino acids. Unmatched junction bases numbered 11, after V lost 5 bases and J lost 13 bases. Germline values: CDR1 SGHTA, CDR2 FQGNSA. The CDR3 sequence is CASSASSGTGAPLHF. CDR3 nucleotides: TGTGCCAGCAGCGCTTCCTCCGGGACAGGGGCGCCCCTCCACTTT. Full variable domain (rest looked up from reference TRBV7-2 and TRBJ1-6): GAGVSQSPSNKVTEKGKDVELRCDPISGHTALYWYRQSLGQGLEFLIYFQGNSAPDKSGLPSDRFSAERTGGSVSTLTIQRTQQEDSAVYLCASSASSGTGAPLHFGNGTRLTVT.

J is TRBJ2-5 and V is TRBV4-3; 8 nucleotides agree with TRBD2. The CDR3 has 16 residues. V shed 0 bases, J shed 5 bases, and the junction held 8 bases outside the gene matches. Looked up from germline, CDR1 is LGHNA and CDR2 is YSLEER. DNA of the CDR3: TGCGCCAGCAGCCAAGAAAGGACCTCGGGAGGGGAGACCCAGTACTTC. Its protein is CASSQERTSGGETQYF.

This clonotype was detected many times. The rearrangement links TRBV6-5 to TRBJ2-7, with TRBD2 identical over 9 bases. Germline V lookup: CDR1 MNHEY, CDR2 SVGAGI. Losses at the gene ends were 0 bases for V and 4 bases for J; bases not matched to a gene: 4. This CDR3 has 15 residues. CDR3 amino acids: CASSYSGLAGYEQYF. The CDR3 nucleotides read TGTGCCAGCAGTTACTCAGGGCTAGCGGGGTACGAGCAGTACTTC.

This clonotype occurred many times. The rearrangement joins TRBV12-3 or TRBV12-4 to TRBJ1-5; no clear D gene. The CDR3 length is 15 residues. The ends were cut back, 3 bases at V and 7 bases at J, with 16 bases in the middle. CDR3 sequence: CASSFGMASNQPQHF. The CDR3, as DNA: TGTGCCAGCAGTTTCGGTATGGCTTCCAACCAGCCCCAGCATTTT.

This clonotype was detected ten times or more. The CDR3 coding sequence is TGTGCCAGCAGCTTATTGGGGGGAGCTTCACTTAACGACACTGAAGCTTTCTTT. Protein product: CASSLLGGASLNDTEAFF. The chain couples TRBV7-2 to TRBJ1-1; perhaps TRBD1 as D (5 bases). Germline assignment: CDR1 SGHTA and CDR2 FQGNSA. V was cut by 2 bases and J by 3 bases, with 22 bases left in between. The CDR3 sequence is 18 residues long.

There are a few counts of this clonotype. The CDR3 protein is CASSYERGTTYEQYF. The CDR3, as DNA: TGTGCCAGCAGTTACGAGCGAGGTACCACCTACGAGCAGTACTTC. V is TRBV6-2 or TRBV6-3 and J is TRBJ2-7; D not resolved. Trimming left V 2 bases short and J 2 bases short, with 13 bases between. Looked up from germline, CDR1 is MNHEY and CDR2 is SVGEGT. The CDR3 covers 15 residues.

Only a few counts were recorded for this clonotype. The chain carries TRBV6-2 or TRBV6-3 and TRBJ2-1; D call uncertain. Per the germline V gene, CDR1 is MNHEY and CDR2 is SVGEGT. Trimming removed 7 bases at V and 4 bases at J, with 11 bases between. The CDR3 runs 13 residues. This CDR3 is CASTYEQYNEQFF. CDR3 sequence (DNA): TGTGCCAGCACCTACGAGCAGTACAATGAGCAGTTCTTC.

This clonotype came up a few times. The chain recombines TRBV15 with TRBJ1-4; the D is unclear. V lost 1 base, J lost 0 bases, and 6 bases lay in between. This CDR3 contains 15 residues. Germline-derived CDR1 and CDR2 are LNHNV and YYDKDF (reference sequence). The CDR3 region has the DNA TGTGCCACCAGCAGAGGAGATGCAACTAATGAAAAACTGTTTTTT. This sequence encodes CATSRGDATNEKLFF.

The rearrangement joins TRBV25-1 to TRBJ2-5; D perhaps matches TRBD2 (5 bases). Germline V gene lookup returns CDR1 MGHDK and CDR2 SYGVNS. Trimming removed 3 bases at V and 5 bases at J, with 16 bases between. The length of the CDR3 is 15 residues. CDR3 bases: TGTGCCAGCAGTGAGGTAAAGCGGCCTGTGGAGACCCAGTACTTC. Translated, it gives CASSEVKRPVETQYF.

This clonotype has more than one count but fewer than ten. The chain joins TRBV7-9 to TRBJ2-1; D gene unclear. The CDR3 loop spans 13 amino acids. The V end lost 11 bases, the J end lost 2 bases, and 13 bases lay between the germline ends. Germline V gene sequence: CDR1 SEHNR, CDR2 FQNEAQ (reference sequence). CDR3 sequence: CAAKGDTYNEQFF. The CDR3 bases are TGTGCCGCCAAGGGCGATACCTACAATGAGCAGTTCTTC.

Ten or more counts support this clonotype. This chain links TRBV20-1 with TRBJ1-1; no definite D call. This CDR3 comprises 13 residues. The V and J ends lost 0 bases and 1 base respectively, with 6 bases between them. Germline-derived CDR1 and CDR2 are DFQATT and SNEGSKA (reference sequence). The CDR3 region is CSAREMENTEAFF. In nucleotides, the CDR3 is TGCAGTGCTAGAGAAATGGAGAACACTGAAGCTTTCTTT.

This clonotype was seen only a few times. The chain carries TRBV21-1 and TRBJ1-5. TRBV21-1 is shown as a pseudogene. This CDR3 is 12 amino acids long. The CDR3 bases are TGTGCCAGCAGCAAAGCGCGTAGGACCCAGCATTTT. It specifies CASSKARRTQHF.

With regard to this clonotype: A read error is possible here, since a much larger clone lies one base away. This chain joins TRBV5-3 and TRBJ1-1; weak D call: TRBD1 (6 bases). TRBV5-3 is designated an ORF whose function remains uncertain. Trimming removed 9 bases from V and 2 bases from J, with 17 bases in between. This CDR3 has 14 amino acids. CDR3 amino acids: CAILVLGANTEAFF. DNA for the CDR3: TGTGCCATCCTTGTCCTGGGGGCCAACACTGAAGCTTTCTTT.

V usage is TRBV20-1 and J usage is TRBJ2-7; possibly TRBD2 for D (6 bases). CDR1 is DFQATT, CDR2 SNEGSKA, per germline (reference sequence). The CDR3 runs 12 residues. The CDR3 nucleotides read TGCACCCTAAGTGGGGGGACCTACGAGCAGTACGTC. It is translated as CTLSGGTYEQYV.

This clonotype came up many times. The chain combines TRBV29-1 with TRBJ2-3; the D call may be TRBD1 or TRBD2 (5 bases each). V lost 3 bases and J 6 bases, leaving 13 bases between the germline ends. The germline gives CDR1 SQVTM, CDR2 ANQGSEA. The CDR3 length is 13 residues. CDR3: CSVDGARGDTQYF. For the CDR3, the DNA is TGCAGCGTTGATGGGGCCCGCGGGGATACGCAGTATTTT.

This clonotype was seen a handful of times. This chain connects TRBV20-1 to TRBJ2-1; 11 bases line up with TRBD2. Germline CDR1 is DFQATT and CDR2 is SNEGSKA (reference sequence). The CDR3 is 19 amino acids. J gave up 1 base and V 4 bases, and 15 bases lay outside the gene matches. This CDR3 is CSATRVSSGGRESYNEQFF. In nucleotides, the CDR3 is TGCAGTGCTACCAGGGTTTCTAGCGGGGGGCGGGAGTCCTACAATGAGCAGTTCTTC.

V gene TRBV12-3 or TRBV12-4 combines with J gene TRBJ2-3; the match to TRBD2 covers 8 bases. The V gene end was trimmed by 10 bases and the J gene end by 2 bases; junction bases not matched to a gene: 8. The CDR3 sequence is 14 residues long. The CDR3 is CATGGGVYTDTQYF. The CDR3 DNA sequence: TGTGCCACCGGGGGGGGCGTCTACACAGATACGCAGTATTTT.

The chain couples TRBV5-6 to TRBJ2-3, with D possibly TRBD2 on 6 matching bases. This CDR3 is built from 14 residues. V shed 4 bases and J shed 2 bases, with 11 bases lying between them. In germline, CDR1 is SGHDT, CDR2 YYEEEE. The CDR3, as DNA: TGTGCCAGCAGCCGACTAGACTCCACAGATACGCAGTATTTT. The encoded protein is CASSRLDSTDTQYF.

This clonotype came up many times. This sequence joins TRBV20-1 and TRBJ1-1, with a weak D call TRBD1 (6 bases). The CDR3 has 15 residues. The V and J ends lost 8 bases and 1 base respectively, with 20 bases between them. Germline CDR1 is DFQATT and CDR2 is SNEGSKA (reference sequence). As DNA, the CDR3 is TGCAGTACCTCCGGGGGCAGGGAGGCGAACACTGAAGCTTTCTTT. Amino acid sequence: CSTSGGREANTEAFF.

In this sample, this clonotype turned up a few times. The chain couples TRBV7-2 to TRBJ1-1, with a tentative D call TRBD1 (5 bases). Trimming removed 11 bases from V and 4 bases from J, with 17 bases in between. CDR3 length equals 13 residues. Looked up from germline, CDR1 is SGHTA and CDR2 is FQGNSA. Here the CDR3 DNA reads TGTGCCTTCCAGGGCCGCTTAGTCACTGAAGCTTTCTTT. Protein sequence: CAFQGRLVTEAFF.

Written as DNA, the CDR3 is TGTGCCAGCAGTTACGGAGCGGGGGGAGGGATATACAATGAGCAGTTCTTC. Its translation: CASSYGAGGGIYNEQFF. The V gene is TRBV6-5, the J gene TRBJ2-1; 9 nucleotides align to TRBD2. CDR3 length: 17 residues. Unmatched junction bases numbered 9, after V lost 2 bases and J lost 4 bases. Per germline, CDR1 MNHEY and CDR2 SVGAGI.

The sample holds a few counts of this clonotype. V and J are TRBV20-1 and TRBJ1-2; D is unresolved. The germline V and J ends were trimmed by 6 bases and 1 base, with 12 bases remaining between them. CDR1 is DFQATT and CDR2 is SNEGSKA in the germline V gene (reference sequence). This CDR3 spans 13 amino acids. The DNA for the CDR3 is TGCAGTGCCGGTGGGGTGAATAACTATGGCTACACCTTC. It is translated as CSAGGVNNYGYTF.

This clonotype came up many times. This chain connects TRBV20-1 to TRBJ1-5; TRBD1 matches at 9 bases. Germline loops: CDR1 DFQATT, CDR2 SNEGSKA (reference sequence). The J segment lost 3 bases and the V segment lost 0 bases, leaving 6 bases of the junction unmatched. This CDR3 is built from 16 residues. The CDR3 DNA sequence: TGCAGTGCTAGAGACCGGACAGGGGCAATCAATCAGCCCCAGCATTTT. Translating it yields CSARDRTGAINQPQHF.

There are many counts of this clonotype. This chain connects TRBV7-6 to TRBJ2-5, with D perhaps assigned TRBD1 or TRBD2 (6 bases each). V dropped 4 bases and J dropped 1 base, with 10 bases sitting between them. The CDR3 sequence is 14 residues long. Germline CDR1 is SGHVS and CDR2 is FNYEAQ. CDR3 amino acids: CASSSRGAQETQYF. CDR3 sequence (DNA): TGTGCCAGCAGCTCAAGGGGGGCCCAAGAGACCCAGTACTTC. The variable domain in full, with the rest retrieved from reference TRBV7-6 and TRBJ2-5, is GAGVSQSPRYKVTKRGQDVALRCDPISGHVSLYWYRQALGQGPEFLTYFNYEAQQDKSGLPNDRFSAERPEGSISTLTIQRTEQRDSAMYRCASSSRGAQETQYFGPGTRLLVL.

In this sample, this clonotype turned up a few times. The V and J genes are TRBV7-9 and TRBJ2-1; 9 bases are shared with TRBD2. CDR1 SEHNR and CDR2 FQNEAQ come from the germline V gene (reference sequence). With V trimmed by 8 bases and J by 9 bases, 2 bases remained unmatched. This CDR3 is built from 11 residues. Here the CDR3 DNA reads TGTGCCAGCCAAGCGGGGGGTGAGCAGTTCTTC. Amino acids: CASQAGGEQFF.

This clonotype was seen repeatedly, ten times or more. The CDR3 coding sequence is TGTGCCATCAGTGAGGACAGTGAAGCTTTCTTT. Translating gives CAISEDSEAFF. The chain links TRBV10-3 to TRBJ1-1; the D gene is possibly TRBD1 (5 bases). The CDR3 runs 11 residues. Looked up from germline, CDR1 is ENHRY and CDR2 is SYGVKD. V gave up 2 bases and J gave up 7 bases, with 5 bases separating them.